This record concerns one TCR beta chain sequence. Antigen unknown. Clones were sequenced by immunoSEQ multiplex PCR, and TCRdb holds only the in-frame ones, with some missing. The table lists tens of thousands of clones, more than 75% of them singletons. The sample belongs to a study of T cells in localized non-small cell lung cancer. Study results and limitations: A higher density of T cells in blood coincided with extended overall survival. Sequencing was limited to one tumor region, leaving the possibility of heterogeneity open. Detection in adjacent lung was observed for a median roughly 55 of the top 100 tumor clones. Adjacent uninvolved lung had the highest clonality, suggesting focused antigen responses.

Germline V gene data show CDR1 as SGHTA and CDR2 as FQGNSA. The V and J ends lost 1 base and 7 bases, in that order; junction bases with no gene match: 12. This CDR3 is 17 amino acids long. The chain employs TRBV7-2 and TRBJ2-7; 11 bases fit TRBD2. This specimen consisted of peripheral blood, obtained before any cancer treatment. The sequence came from a woman aged 40-70 years with stage I squamous cell lung carcinoma. The DNA for the CDR3 is TGTGCCAGCAGCTTAGTTATTCTTAGCGGGGGGGCGAAAGAGCAGTACTTC. It yields the protein CASSLVILSGGAKEQYF. Based on the CDR3 plus reference TRBV7-2 and TRBJ2-7, the full variable domain is GAGVSQSPSNKVTEKGKDVELRCDPISGHTALYWYRQSLGQGLEFLIYFQGNSAPDKSGLPSDRFSAERTGGSVSTLTIQRTQQEDSAVYLCASSLVILSGGAKEQYFGPGTRLTVT.